This is a list of T cell receptor beta chains from one sample in a study of OX40 agonist ivuxolimab in advanced cancers. Here immunoSEQ multiplex PCR was the method, and the copy in TCRdb shows in-frame clones only, minus some. The sample holds tens of thousands of clones, roughly 90% seen once. Sequences were derived from CD4+ or CD8+ T cells sorted from blood, sampled in a trial of the OX40 agonist ivuxolimab. The receptors were sampled from an adult with an advanced solid tumor such as melanoma, head and neck, liver or kidney cancer. The CDR3 runs from the conserved cysteine through the conserved F or W. A D gene is named only where the DNA matches it firmly. Only some rows state a clone size, as once, few, many or a class for expanded clones.

j_call clone_size v_call d_call cdr3_nt cdr3_aa
TRBJ2-7 . TRBV7-8 . TGTGCCAGCAGCGGCTCCTACGAGCAGTACTTC CASSGSYEQYF
TRBJ1-1 . TRBV19 . TGTGCCAGTAGTATCAGTTCAGGGTCTGAAGCTTTCTTT CASSISSGSEAFF
TRBJ2-3 . TRBV27 . TGTGCCAGCATGCCGTCGGACTTTAGGAGGGCAGATACGCAGTATTTT CASMPSDFRRADTQYF
TRBJ2-7 . TRBV4-1 . TGCGCCAGCAGCCAAAGGACGGATACCTACGAGCAGTACTTC CASSQRTDTYEQYF
TRBJ2-7 . TRBV29-1 . TGCAGCGTTCGGCCAGGTTCCTACGAGCAGTACTTC CSVRPGSYEQYF
TRBJ2-2 . TRBV30 . TGTGCCTGGAGTACACGGAAGGGGTCGGGGACCGGGGAGCTGTTTTTT CAWSTRKGSGTGELFF
TRBJ2-5 . TRBV6-5 . TGTGCCAGCAGTCCGACACTCGACAGCCAAGAGACCCAGTACTTC CASSPTLDSQETQYF
TRBJ2-7 . TRBV5-6 . TGTGCCAGCAGCTCCCCGGACAAGACTATGGTGCAGTACTTC CASSSPDKTMVQYF
TRBJ2-7 . TRBV2 . TGTGCCAGCAGATCTTTTAAGGTAGAAACCTACGAGCAGTACTTC CASRSFKVETYEQYF
TRBJ1-3 once TRBV7-8 TRBD1 TGTGCCAGCAGCACCCGGGACAGGGGTGGAAACACCATATATTTT CASSTRDRGGNTIYF
TRBJ1-1 . TRBV9 . TGTGCCAGCAGCGTAGGAGGATTTGCTGAAGCTTTCTTT CASSVGGFAEAFF
TRBJ1-2 . TRBV5-1 . TGCGCCAGCAGCTTGGGCCCTCGGGGGGCTGATGGCTACACCTTC CASSLGPRGADGYTF
TRBJ2-7 . TRBV27 TRBD1 TGTGCCAGCAGTTACTCCGGGACAGGGTACGAGCAGTACTTC CASSYSGTGYEQYF
TRBJ2-5 . TRBV4-1 TRBD2 TGCGCCAGCAGCATTAGCGGGGGCATTGAGACCCAGTACTTC CASSISGGIETQYF
TRBJ1-2 . TRBV6-5 . TGTGCCAGCAGTTACTCAAGCGGGAAGGGAGGCTACACCTTC CASSYSSGKGGYTF
TRBJ2-7 once TRBV28 TRBD2 TGTGCCAGCAGCACGAGAGCGGGAAAACTCTCCTACGAGCAGTACTTC CASSTRAGKLSYEQYF
TRBJ2-2 . TRBV6-1 . TGTGCCAGCAGTGAGTTCGGGGTGGAGGGGGAGCTGTTTTTT CASSEFGVEGELFF
TRBJ1-5 . TRBV4-1 . TGCGCCAGCAGCCAAGAGCGGGATCAGCCCCAGCATTTT CASSQERDQPQHF
TRBJ1-4 . TRBV2 . TGTGCCAGCTGTAGAAGGGGGTTCGTAGATGAAAAACTGTTTTTT CASCRRGFVDEKLFF
TRBJ2-1 . TRBV7-7 . TGTGCCAGCAGCACCCGTCGGCAAGACGCCTACAATGAGCAGTTCTTC CASSTRRQDAYNEQFF
TRBJ2-1 . TRBV7-9 . TGTGCCAGCAATTACCCAGCGGGTAACAATGAGCAGTTCTTC CASNYPAGNNEQFF
TRBJ2-3 . TRBV2 TRBD2 TGTGCCAGCAGCGCCGGGACTAGCGGGATACCTAGCACAGATACGCAGTATTTT CASSAGTSGIPSTDTQYF
TRBJ1-2 . TRBV29-1 . TGCAGCGGAAAAGGCCCACGTGGCGGGAGAGGGGATGGCTACACCTTC CSGKGPRGGRGDGYTF
TRBJ1-5 . TRBV6-6 TRBD1 TGTGCCAGCAAGAGGGACAGGGGTTACAATCAGCCCCAGCATTTT CASKRDRGYNQPQHF
TRBJ1-1 . TRBV28 . TGTGCCAGCAGCTTCTCACCCGGGCCCCCTTTCTTT CASSFSPGPPFF
TRBJ2-1 . TRBV6-5 TRBD2 TGTGCCAGCAGAACCATAGCGGGGGGTTACAATGAGCAGTTCTTC CASRTIAGGYNEQFF
TRBJ1-1 . TRBV2 . TGTGCCAGCCAGGGTAAAAGTGAAGCTTTCTTT CASQGKSEAFF
TRBJ2-1 . TRBV27 . TGTGCCAGCAGAGTGGGCGGGTCCTACAATGAGCAGTTCTTC CASRVGGSYNEQFF
TRBJ1-1 . TRBV7-9 . TGTGCCAGCAGCTTACGGGGCCAACCGAACACTGAAGCTTTCTTT CASSLRGQPNTEAFF
TRBJ2-5 . TRBV7-9 . TGTGCCAGCAGCTTACTTCGAGAGACCCAGTACTTC CASSLLRETQYF
TRBJ1-4 . TRBV19 . TGTGCCAGTAGTAACGATCTGTCTTTTAGGCGCCGTAATGAAAAACTGTTTTTT CASSNDLSFRRRNEKLFF
TRBJ2-2 . TRBV6-1 . TGTGCCAGCAGTGAATGGGTAGCGAACACCGGGGAGCTGTTTTTT CASSEWVANTGELFF
TRBJ1-5 . TRBV19 . TGTGCCAGTAGTAAGGGACGGTATAGCAATCAGCCCCAGCATTTT CASSKGRYSNQPQHF
TRBJ1-1 few TRBV2 . TGTGCCAGCAGCCGGGGGCCCTCGATGAACACTGAAGCTTTCTTT CASSRGPSMNTEAFF
TRBJ1-2 . TRBV29-1 . TGCAGCGTTGACCCTAAGACAGGCCGGGGCTACACCTTC CSVDPKTGRGYTF
TRBJ2-1 . TRBV16 . TGTGCCAGCAGCCAATTCGTCAATGAGCAGTTCTTC CASSQFVNEQFF
TRBJ1-2 . TRBV28 . TGTGCCAGCAGTCTTAAAACGAGGGGCTACACCTTC CASSLKTRGYTF
TRBJ1-1 . TRBV19 . TGTGCCAGTAGCTACATGGAGGTTAACACTGAAGCTTTCTTT CASSYMEVNTEAFF
TRBJ2-1 . TRBV13 . TGTGCCAGCAGCCCCCCAGGGGATAATGAGCAGTTCTTC CASSPPGDNEQFF
TRBJ2-7 few TRBV5-1 . TGCGCCAGCAGCTTGAAGGGGACGGCCTACGAGCAGTACTTC CASSLKGTAYEQYF
TRBJ2-7 . TRBV7-8 . TGTGCCAGCAGTTCCGATATGTACGAGCAGTACTTC CASSSDMYEQYF
TRBJ2-3 few TRBV27 . TGTGCCAGCAGTTTAGTAGGGGGAAGAGATACGCAGTATTTT CASSLVGGRDTQYF